This entry features one T cell receptor (beta chain) sequence. No antigen is known for it. Nothing much larger sits one base from this clone, and base qualities are not available. Read against the paper, the sample's time point label means: about 28 days (+/-7) after the second vaccine dose. AZD1222 recipients with second doses at about 4 weeks or about 12 weeks were pooled, because spike-specific TCR depth and breadth did not differ between schedules. The vaccinee samples were drawn from two UK trials, COV001 and COV002, one of which was a single-blind randomized controlled phase 2/3 trial testing AZD1222 (ChAdOx1 nCoV-19) in healthy adults. For TCRbeta chain sequencing, PBMC samples from trial participants were taken at day 0 and at day 28 after the second dose. This specimen belongs to a study of T cell responses to AZD1222 COVID-19 vaccine (dated by TCRdb to the early 2020s). The study in broad terms: A total of just over 230 trial participants underwent TCR sequencing, of whom approximately 200 had received two doses of AZD1222 and 26 had received two doses of the MenACWY control vaccine. Trial participants were enrolled by age into 18-55, 56-69 and 70-plus year subgroups, with about 150, 27 and 61 TCR-sequenced participants respectively.

Paper-wide results and their limitations: Vaccine-associated CD4 TCRs spanned the whole spike protein, with dominant responses in regions 160-218 and 743-854. Participants were mostly white British, with more females than males. The authors suggested clonal diversity may have been underestimated. Epitopes outside the regions mutated in the B.1.351 and B.1.1.7 variants were reportedly recognized by nearly half of the unique spike-specific TCRs. The 56-69-year group was small, and its depth increase did not reach significance, likely because of low power. Only six AZD1222 recipients were SARS-CoV-2 seropositive at baseline, limiting conclusions about previously exposed vaccinees. Because no day 14 peak-response samples were available, repertoires were characterized only after the peak T cell response. After two AZD1222 doses, both the breadth and the depth of spike-specific TCRs were significantly higher than at day 0 and than in MenACWY recipients.

According to the germline V gene, CDR1 reads SGHRS and CDR2 reads YFSETQ. Trimmed from V: 4 bases; trimmed from J: 8 bases; junction bases lacking a gene match: 12. Reading from cysteine to phenylalanine, the CDR3 counts 16 amino acids. Of the read, only the CDR3 DNA is kept; its 48 bases are in frame from base 1. The CDR3 regions of human TCRbeta chains were analyzed by immunosequencing. The authors' pipeline ran thus. TCRs in the repertoires were matched against a reference library of SARS-CoV-2-specific TCRs that had been generated with the MIRA antigen-specificity platform. Breadth was defined as the fraction of unique TCRs that were SARS-CoV-2-associated. Depth was defined as the fraction of total T cells that were SARS-CoV-2-associated. Using the MIRA data, each spike-specific TCR was assigned both to the spike region to which the TCR was reactive and to a CD4 or CD8 class. Log10-transformed breadth and depth values were compared by one-way ANOVA with Sidak's multiple comparisons tests. In its TCRdb copy, this immuneACCESS table keeps in-frame sequences only and misses some clones. Where compared with another copy, unresolved V genes explain less than half of these, and the others have no known cause. That table furnishes V, J and clone size, whereas the DNA furnished D and trimming. Recorded for this sample are 85,000 to 130,000 clones; 90% of them occurred a single time. The ten largest make up roughly 8% of the sample.

This specimen was peripheral blood, taken 28 days after the second AZD1222 dose. Recombination joined TRBV5-1 with TRBJ1-4; TRBD1 aligns with 9 central bases. The sequence was obtained from an adult who received the AZD1222 COVID-19 vaccine. The CDR3 loop reads CASSPNAGQGKEKLFF. The nucleotides are TGCGCCAGCAGCCCTAACGCGGGACAGGGCAAGGAAAAACTGTTTTTT. Joined to the reference TRBV5-1 and TRBJ1-4 proteins, this CDR3 gives the full variable domain: KAGVTQTPRYLIKTRGQQVTLSCSPISGHRSVSWYQQTPGQGLQFLFEYFSETQRNKGNFPGRFSGRQFSNSRSEMNVSTLELGDSALYLCASSPNAGQGKEKLFFGSGTQLSVL.